This TCR beta chain is drawn from a study of blood T cell repertoires in COVID-19. Here immunoSEQ multiplex PCR was the method, and the copy in TCRdb shows in-frame clones only, minus some. The sample lists roughly 70,000 clones, approximately 89% occurring once. Trimming cost V 3 bases and J 2 bases; bases outside gene matches: 1. From germline, CDR1 is MGHDK and CDR2 SYGVNS. The CDR3 contains 14 residues. The specimen was peripheral blood. The sequence came from a woman aged 55-70 years with active COVID-19. V is TRBV25-1 and J is TRBJ2-4, with 7 bases identical to TRBD1. The CDR3 DNA reads as TGTGCCAGCAGTGAGGGACAGTCCAAAAACATTCAGTACTTC. Translated: CASSEGQSKNIQYF. Filled out from reference TRBV25-1 and TRBJ2-4, the complete variable domain reads EADIYQTPRYLVIGTGKKITLECSQTMGHDKMYWYQQDPGMELHLIHYSYGVNSTEKGDLSSESTVSRIRTEHFPLTLESARPSHTSQYLCASSEGQSKNIQYFGAGTRLSVL.